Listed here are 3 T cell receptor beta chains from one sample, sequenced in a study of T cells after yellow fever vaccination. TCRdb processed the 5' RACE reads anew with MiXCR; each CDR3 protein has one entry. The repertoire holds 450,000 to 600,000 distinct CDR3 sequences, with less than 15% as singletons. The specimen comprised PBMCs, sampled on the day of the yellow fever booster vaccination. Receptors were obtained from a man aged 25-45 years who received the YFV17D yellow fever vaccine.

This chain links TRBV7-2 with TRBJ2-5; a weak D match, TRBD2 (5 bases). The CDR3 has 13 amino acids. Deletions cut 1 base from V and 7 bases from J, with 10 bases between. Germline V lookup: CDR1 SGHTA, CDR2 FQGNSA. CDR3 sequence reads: CASSLVRSGTQYF. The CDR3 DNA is TGTGCCAGCAGCTTAGTTCGCAGCGGGACCCAGTACTTC.

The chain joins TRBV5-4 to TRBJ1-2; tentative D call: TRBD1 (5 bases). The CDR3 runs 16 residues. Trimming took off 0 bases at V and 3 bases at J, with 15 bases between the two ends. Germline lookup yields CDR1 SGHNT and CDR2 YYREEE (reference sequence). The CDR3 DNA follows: TGTGCCAGCAGCTTGGAACAGGTCGGCCTCTACTATGGCTACACCTTC. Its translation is CASSLEQVGLYYGYTF.

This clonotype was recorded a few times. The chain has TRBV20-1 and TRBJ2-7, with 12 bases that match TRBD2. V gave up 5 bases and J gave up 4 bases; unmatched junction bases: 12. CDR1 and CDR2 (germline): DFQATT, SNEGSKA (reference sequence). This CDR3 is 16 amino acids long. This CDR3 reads CSARRRRLAGVYEQYF. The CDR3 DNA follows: TGCAGTGCTCGGCGGAGAAGACTAGCGGGAGTTTACGAGCAGTACTTC.